A selection of T cell receptor beta chains follows, all from one sample in a study of blood T cell repertoires in COVID-19. Produced via immunoSEQ multiplex PCR; TCRdb's table is partial and in-frame only. The data contain 200,000 to 300,000 clones, more than 90% of them singletons. The specimen was peripheral blood. These receptors came from a person aged 18 to 29 with COVID-19, enrolled during active disease. Both conserved end residues are part of each CDR3. A D gene is named only where the DNA matches it firmly. For some rows the clone size is stated as once, few or many, or as a class when expanded; others skip it.

cdr3_aa cdr3_nt d_call v_call clone_size j_call
CATSESGQGYGYTF TGTGCCACCAGTGAGTCCGGACAGGGCTATGGCTACACCTTC TRBD1 TRBV24-1 . TRBJ1-2
CSVELTINYGYTF TGCAGCGTTGAATTAACAATAAACTATGGCTACACCTTC . TRBV29-1 few TRBJ1-2
CASRDRDPLPNTEAFF TGTGCCAGTAGGGACAGGGACCCCCTTCCGAACACTGAAGCTTTCTTT TRBD1 TRBV19 . TRBJ1-1
CASSGSLGGKTDTQYF TGCGCCAGCAGCGGATCGTTGGGCGGGAAGACAGATACGCAGTATTTT . TRBV4-3 . TRBJ2-3
CASSVGRAGNQPQHF TGTGCCAGCAGTGTAGGCAGGGCCGGCAATCAGCCCCAGCATTTT . TRBV2 few TRBJ1-5
CASSYRSSGTDTQYF TGTGCCAGCAGTTATCGGTCTAGCGGCACAGATACGCAGTATTTT . TRBV6-5 . TRBJ2-3
CASSPGGGETQYF TGCGCCAGCAGCCCGGGAGGAGGTGAGACCCAGTACTTC TRBD2 TRBV4-1 . TRBJ2-5
CASSLRRGQGYGYTF TGTGCCAGCAGCTTGAGGAGGGGGCAGGGCTATGGCTACACCTTC TRBD1 TRBV5-6 . TRBJ1-2
CASSRVLAGVDEQYF TGCGCCAGCAGCCGGGTCCTAGCGGGAGTCGACGAGCAGTACTTC TRBD2 TRBV5-1 once TRBJ2-7
CASSRDRNTEAFF TGTGCCAGCAGCCGAGACAGGAACACTGAAGCTTTCTTT . TRBV7-2 . TRBJ1-1